This TCR beta chain was captured by sequencing in a study of identical twins. This clonotype was counted many times. TCRdb processed the 5' RACE reads anew with MiXCR; each CDR3 protein has one entry. The sample yields some 710,000 distinct CDR3 sequences, approximately 6.1% seen once. Germline V gene data show CDR1 as DFQATT and CDR2 as SNEGSKA (reference sequence). Trimming removed 3 bases at V and 7 bases at J, with 9 bases between. This CDR3 spans 11 amino acids. This TCR came from a man aged 18 to 30 in good health. The sample was naive T cells sorted from blood. The V and J genes are TRBV20-1 and TRBJ1-1; unclear D gene. The CDR3 is CSASPRGEAFF. The CDR3 bases are TGCAGTGCTAGCCCCCGGGGTGAAGCTTTCTTT.